This T cell receptor beta chain was found in a study of radiation and T cells in renal cell carcinoma. This CDR3 contains 15 residues. V shed 5 bases and J 8 bases; nucleotides not matched to a gene: 9. CDR1 is LNHDA, CDR2 SQIVND, per germline (reference sequence). With regard to this clone: Its antigen is as yet unknown.

Assay used: immunoSEQ multiplex PCR; TCRdb lists only in-frame clones, some missing. Of around 100,000 clones listed, about 79% are singletons. The sample's time point: blood 4 weeks post-SBRT, at nephrectomy. Regarding treatment: 15 Gy SBRT to primary tumor, nephrectomy 4 weeks later. The tumor was a clear cell renal cell carcinoma. Whole-study findings and limits: Pretreatment tumor biopsies were lacking, so baseline clonotypes are unknown.

This TCR came from a man between 60 and 75 years old with renal cell carcinoma. The chain joins TRBV19 to TRBJ1-2; 12 bases are a match to TRBD1. The sequences come from blood, collected from a patient whose treatment included radiotherapy and nephrectomy. CDR3 DNA sequence: TGTGCCAGTAGTCTTGTCCGGGACAGGGGGCACGGCTACACCTTC. Protein: CASSLVRDRGHGYTF.